This T cell receptor beta chain came from a study of CD8+CD57+ T cells in acquired aplastic anemia (dated by TCRdb to the late 2010s). With regard to the full study: Extracted DNA from sorted CD4+ and CD8+ cells averaged approximately 3.4 ug, ranging from 0.2 to 27.4 ug. CD8+CD57+ expansion was defined as a frequency above the mean frequency observed in healthy subjects. Here is what the overall study found, with its caveats: Around 30 CD8+ CDR3 sequences were shared between patients and controls but appeared highly expressed in patients and within their immunodominant clones. Between patients and healthy controls, no significant difference in CD8+ Simpson's diversity was found (P=0.060).

Genomic DNA served as template for TCR beta VDJ combination and CDR3 sequence profiling. An Illumina HiSeq 2000 was used for TCR repertoire sequencing. For the original study's pipeline: TRBV/TRBJ rearrangement plots, CDR3 size and DJ length profiles, and Simpson's diversity index were used to evaluate the repertoires. The most abundant DNA sequence in the deep sequencing data was taken as the immunodominant clone. CDR3 amino acid sequences were screened for sharing across subjects and compared with published repertoires and the VDJdb database. The public reads were reanalyzed by TCRdb: fastp trimming at Q25, MiXCR alignment, in-frame beta chains only. Rows with a matching CDR3 protein are joined into one entry that keeps the most common DNA and genes. The V and J calls, along with clone size, are taken from TCRdb and not from the paper's own processing. Here the sample has over 150,000 distinct CDR3 sequences; approximately 48% occur a single time. Over 10% of the sample comes from the top ten.

This clonotype was counted only a few times. What this receptor recognizes is not known. Base qualities were left out, and no much larger clone turns up one base away. The patients picked for sequencing were ones in whom flow cytometry had shown an expansion of CD8+CD57+ cells. Every patient had a diagnosis of severe acquired aplastic anemia based on International Study of Aplastic Anemia and Agranulocytosis and Camitta criteria. No therapy had been received by the patients at the time of blood sampling. In the study, sorted CD4+ and CD8+ blood T cells from patients with severe aplastic anemia and from healthy subjects underwent deep sequencing of TCR repertoires. Patients were enrolled under clinicaltrials.gov protocols 00001620, 01623167, 00001397, 00071045, 00081523 and 00961064 in the USA. Ficoll-Paque density gradient centrifugation was used to isolate peripheral blood mononuclear cells. CD4+ and CD8+ T cells were sorted by FACS or magnetic beads before DNA extraction.

The clonotype originates from a human donor with aplastic anemia. The sequenced material came from sorted CD4+, CD8+, or CD8+CD57+ T cells (not recorded which) from PBMCs.

The sequenced DNA is TGTGCCACCAGTGATACAGGGTTCACTGAAGCTTTCTTT. Its protein is CATSDTGFTEAFF. The chain is encoded by TRBV24-1 joined to TRBJ1-1; possibly the D gene is TRBD1, per 6 matching bases. The germline V gene specifies KGHDR as CDR1 and SFDVKD as CDR2. V loses 3 bases, J loses 4 bases, and the germline ends lie 8 bases apart. The CDR3 runs 13 residues from the cysteine to the phenylalanine. Only the CDR3 DNA stays, 39 bases, in frame from base 1.